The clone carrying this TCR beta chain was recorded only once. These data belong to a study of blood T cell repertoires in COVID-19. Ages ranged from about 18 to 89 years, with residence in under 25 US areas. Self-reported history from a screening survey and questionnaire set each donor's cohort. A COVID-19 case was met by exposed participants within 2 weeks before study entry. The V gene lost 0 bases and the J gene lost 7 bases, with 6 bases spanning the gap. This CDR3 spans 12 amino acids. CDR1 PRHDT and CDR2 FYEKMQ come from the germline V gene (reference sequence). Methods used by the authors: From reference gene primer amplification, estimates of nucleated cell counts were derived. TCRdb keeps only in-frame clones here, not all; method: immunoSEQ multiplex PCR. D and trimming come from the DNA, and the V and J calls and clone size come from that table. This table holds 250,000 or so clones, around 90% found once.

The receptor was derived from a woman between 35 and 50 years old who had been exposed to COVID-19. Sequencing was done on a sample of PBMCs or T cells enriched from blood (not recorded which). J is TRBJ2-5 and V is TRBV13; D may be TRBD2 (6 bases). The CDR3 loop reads CASSLGEGTQYF. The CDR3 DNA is TGTGCCAGCAGCTTAGGGGAGGGGACCCAGTACTTC.